A selection of T cell receptor beta chains follows, all from one sample in a study of T-cell memory formation after mild COVID-19. In TCRdb, the 5' RACE reads were re-called with MiXCR into one record per CDR3 protein. The sample yields 550,000 to 700,000 distinct CDR3 sequences, 15% to 20% seen once. The sample comprised PBMCs or a T cell subset sorted from them (not recorded which). The origin of the receptors is an adult woman who had mild COVID-19 (a few samples of this study predate the infection). Cell type and time point are not known. Both conserved end residues are part of each CDR3. D genes are given only for firm matches. Size is stated for part of the rows, as once, few or many counts, or as a class when the clone is expanded.

j_call | v_call | cdr3_length | d_call | clone_size | cdr3_nt | cdr3_aa
TRBJ2-1 | TRBV7-9 | 16 | TRBD1 | . | TGTGCCAGCAGCTTAGATGAGGGGGCAGCTTACAATGAGCAGTTCTTC | CASSLDEGAAYNEQFF
TRBJ1-6 | TRBV12-3/TRBV12-4 | 13 | . | . | TGTGCCAGCAGAACAGGACAGCTGACGTCCCTCCACTTT | CASRTGQLTSLHF
TRBJ2-6 | TRBV27 | 14 | . | many | TGTGCCAGCAGTTCCCCGGCTGGGGCCAACGTCCTGACTTTC | CASSSPAGANVLTF
TRBJ2-1 | TRBV3-1 | 13 | . | . | TGTGCCAGCAGCCAAGGCAAGTACAATGAGCAGTTCTTC | CASSQGKYNEQFF
TRBJ1-5 | TRBV6-6 | 14 | . | . | TGTGCCAGCATAGGTGGGGTGGGCAATCAGCCCCAGCATTTT | CASIGGVGNQPQHF
TRBJ1-1 | TRBV2 | 15 | TRBD1 | . | TGTGCCAGCACGAACAGGGGGAAGGGTAACACTGAAGCTTTCTTT | CASTNRGKGNTEAFF
TRBJ1-2 | TRBV19 | 13 | . | once | TGTGCCAGTAGGGGGGAAAGGGCCCACGGCTACACCTTC | CASRGERAHGYTF
TRBJ1-1 | TRBV20-1 | 10 | . | few | TGCATAGGCGGAGACACTGAAGCTTTCTTT | CIGGDTEAFF
TRBJ2-4 | TRBV7-2 | 15 | TRBD2 | . | TGTGCCAGCAGCGGGAGGGAGGGCCACGGAAACATTCAGTACTTC | CASSGREGHGNIQYF
TRBJ2-7 | TRBV12-3/TRBV12-4 | 12 | . | many | TGTGCCAGCAGTCCCACAGGGTTCGAGCAGTACTTC | CASSPTGFEQYF
TRBJ2-1 | TRBV6-1 | 15 | . | . | TGTGCCAGCAGTGTATCGTGGCAGGGTTACAATGAGCAGTTCTTC | CASSVSWQGYNEQFF
TRBJ1-1 | TRBV20-1 | 15 | TRBD1 | . | TGCAGTGCTAGAGATGGACAGGGGGCACGGACTGAAGCTTTCTTT | CSARDGQGARTEAFF
TRBJ1-1 | TRBV11-2 | 18 | . | . | TGTGCCAGCAGCTCACGGGCTGGGTGGGGGGCGAGGAACACTGAAGCTTTCTTT | CASSSRAGWGARNTEAFF
TRBJ1-1 | TRBV5-1 | 16 | . | few | TGCGCCAGCAGCCCCTTTGGTTTGGCAGAGAACACTGAAGCTTTCTTT | CASSPFGLAENTEAFF
TRBJ1-1 | TRBV29-1 | 15 | TRBD1 | . | TGCAGCGTTGAAGATCCGGCAGGGGGAACGGTTGAAGCTTTCTTT | CSVEDPAGGTVEAFF
TRBJ1-2 | TRBV6-5 | 12 | . | few | TGTGCCAGCTTAGGACCAACCTATGGCTACACCTTC | CASLGPTYGYTF
TRBJ2-7 | TRBV4-1 | 15 | TRBD2 | . | TGCGCCAGCAGCCGAACTAGCGGGGGGTATCTCGAGCAGTACTTC | CASSRTSGGYLEQYF
TRBJ2-1 | TRBV5-5 | 13 | TRBD1 | few | TGTGCCAGCAACGGACAGGCTAGAAATGAGCAGTTCTTC | CASNGQARNEQFF
TRBJ2-3 | TRBV12-3/TRBV12-4 | 20 | TRBD1 | . | TGTGCCAGCAGTCTTTACCGACTACGACCGGGACAGGGAGGACCAGATACGCAGTATTTT | CASSLYRLRPGQGGPDTQYF